This TCR beta chain came from a study of early T cells in non-severe SARS-CoV-2 infection. Individual cDNA molecules received unique molecular identifiers during library preparation. TCRdb re-analysed the 5' RACE reads in MiXCR, keeping a single row per CDR3 protein. The data show 51,000 or so distinct CDR3 sequences, 8% to 13% seen once. This clonotype was recorded a few times. Germline CDR1 SNHLY, CDR2 FYNNEI. The V gene lost 7 bases and the J gene lost 7 bases, with 14 bases spanning the gap. The CDR3 runs 13 residues. The clonotype originates from an adult who was a healthcare worker with PCR-confirmed SARS-CoV-2 infection or an uninfected control (not recorded which). The specimen sequenced was whole blood. The chain joins TRBV2 to TRBJ2-1; D unresolved. DNA of the CDR3: TGTGCCAGCACGTTCTTGACTGATAATGAGCAGTTCTTC. Translated, it gives CASTFLTDNEQFF.